This T cell receptor (beta chain) was observed in a study of cytomegalovirus exposure and HLA in healthy donors. The donors were healthy bone marrow donors. Study findings and constraints: Some V segments, TRBV6-2 and TRBV6-3 among them, were indistinguishable and were therefore excluded. Earlier analysis found most TCR beta V segments productive about 90% or about 30% of the time. CMV antigen specificity of a few CMV-associated chains was confirmed in vitro.

PCR used 60 Vbeta primers and 13 Jbeta primers. The protocol was immunoSEQ multiplex PCR, while the TCRdb copy is restricted to in-frame clones and leaves out a portion. The table shows about 130,000 clones, with about 64% occurring only once. This clone was observed a single time. Its target is unknown. The CDR3 totals 18 residues. The junction had 13 bases not matched to a gene; V was cut back by 4 bases and J by 5 bases. Germline V lookup: CDR1 MGHRA, CDR2 YSYEKL. The chain links TRBV4-1 to TRBJ2-6, with TRBD1 matching 8 bases. Source material: PBMCs. This TCR was recovered from a woman aged 40 to 50 in good health and CMV-seronegative. The CDR3 DNA reads as TGCGCCAGCAGCCGACCACAGGGGGAACAGTTTAGGGCCAACGTCCTGACTTTC. Translated, it gives CASSRPQGEQFRANVLTF.